This T cell receptor (beta chain) was recovered during a study of T cell repertoires in ileal Crohn's disease. The CDR3 sequence is 11 residues long. Trimming took off 0 bases at V and 11 bases at J, with 7 bases between the two ends. From germline, CDR1 is MNHNS and CDR2 SASEGT. This clone was detected a few times. As yet, its antigen is unknown. Only in-frame clones appear in the TCRdb table, and some are missing; sequencing was by immunoSEQ multiplex PCR. The repertoire includes roughly 15,000 clones, 50% to 75% of them detected once, and around 6.3% sits in the top ten. Findings and caveats of the study: Endoscopic recurrence occurred in every patient whose clonality exceeded 26.8%. Compared with CD4 T cells, sorted CD8 cells carried more expanded clones.

The sequence came from an adult with Crohn's disease. Sample: ileal tissue. The chain has TRBV6-1 and TRBJ1-1; D not resolved. The CDR3 here is CASSEARRAFF. In DNA, the CDR3 is TGTGCCAGCAGTGAAGCAAGGCGGGCTTTCTTT.